This is a list of T cell receptor beta chains from one sample in a study of cytomegalovirus exposure and HLA in healthy donors. Sequencing was performed with immunoSEQ multiplex PCR; in TCRdb, only in-frame clones are kept and a portion is missing. This table has 200,000 or so clones, around 78% appearing once. The sequenced material came from PBMCs. Receptor source: a woman aged 18-29 years in good health and CMV-seronegative. CDR3s include the opening cysteine and the closing phenylalanine or tryptophan. D genes are given only for firm matches. For some rows the clone size is stated as once, few or many, or as a class when expanded; others skip it.

V gene	J gene	D gene	clone size	CDR3 DNA	CDR3 protein
TRBV2	TRBJ1-6	NA	NA	TGTGCCAGCAGTTGGACGGCCGTTAGAGCCCTCCACTTT	CASSWTAVRALHF
TRBV19	TRBJ1-6	NA	NA	TGTGCCAGTAGTATCGGGGGGCCGATTAATTCACCCCTCCACTTT	CASSIGGPINSPLHF
TRBV2	TRBJ1-3	NA	few	TGTGCCAGCAGTGGGGACAATAGAAACACCATATATTTT	CASSGDNRNTIYF
TRBV7-3	TRBJ1-1	TRBD1	NA	TGTGCCAGCAGCATGCCGGGACAGGGGGTACGGAAAGCTTTCTTT	CASSMPGQGVRKAFF
TRBV25-1	TRBJ2-1	NA	NA	TGTGCCAGCACCCGAGGGGGGCGCTACAATGAGCAGTTCTTC	CASTRGGRYNEQFF
TRBV4-1	TRBJ2-7	TRBD1	NA	TGCGCCAGCAGTCTGGAGCTTCCGGGACAGGGGACCTACGAGCAGTACTTC	CASSLELPGQGTYEQYF
TRBV30	TRBJ1-1	NA	NA	TGTGCCTGGGCTAAAACAGTGAACACTGAAGCTTTCTTT	CAWAKTVNTEAFF
TRBV19	TRBJ1-5	TRBD1	NA	TGTGCCAGTAGTATAAAGGGACAGCCTTATAGCAATCAGCCCCAGCATTTT	CASSIKGQPYSNQPQHF
TRBV5-1	TRBJ2-5	TRBD2	NA	TGCGCCAGCAGCATACTAGCGGACCAAGAGACCCAGTACTTC	CASSILADQETQYF
TRBV6-5	TRBJ1-2	NA	few	TGTGCCAGCAATGACCCCAGGGGCGACTATGGCTACACCTTC	CASNDPRGDYGYTF
TRBV30	TRBJ1-1	NA	NA	TGTGCCTGGGAACGGAGTTTGAACACTGAAGCTTTCTTT	CAWERSLNTEAFF
TRBV5-8	TRBJ1-5	TRBD1	NA	TGTGCCAGCATCCCATCGACAGGGAATGGCCAGCCCCAGCATTTT	CASIPSTGNGQPQHF
TRBV15	TRBJ2-5	NA	NA	TGTGCCACCAGCAGAGTCACAACGCGAGGGCCTAAAGAGACCCAGTACTTC	CATSRVTTRGPKETQYF
TRBV29-1	TRBJ1-2	NA	NA	TGCAGCGTTGAAGATCTTAGCGGCGGGAACTATGGCTACACCTTC	CSVEDLSGGNYGYTF
TRBV6-1	TRBJ2-7	NA	medium-sized	TGTGCCAGCAGTGAAGCGGGGACACGGGGAGAGCAGTACTTC	CASSEAGTRGEQYF
TRBV7-9	TRBJ1-2	TRBD1	few	TGTGCCAGTACTACAGGGGGCGGGGTTAACTATGGCTACACCTTC	CASTTGGGVNYGYTF
TRBV9	TRBJ2-1	NA	NA	TGTGCCAGCACCGTAGGGGGTAGCGCCTACAATGAGCAGTTCTTC	CASTVGGSAYNEQFF
TRBV5-4	TRBJ1-2	NA	NA	TGTGCCAGCAGCCCATCGGCAGGAGACCTCTATGGCTACACCTTC	CASSPSAGDLYGYTF
TRBV4-1	TRBJ2-2	TRBD2	NA	TGCGCCAGCAGTTTCACTAGCGGGGCGTCCGGGAACACCGGGGAGCTGTTTTTT	CASSFTSGASGNTGELFF
TRBV7-2	TRBJ2-3	NA	once	TGTGCCAGCAGCCCAGGCCTAGATACGCAGTATTTT	CASSPGLDTQYF
TRBV30	TRBJ1-5	NA	NA	TGTGCCTGGAGTGTAAGGCAGTCTTCGCCCCAGCATTTT	CAWSVRQSSPQHF
TRBV7-9	TRBJ2-7	TRBD2	NA	TGTGCCAGCAGCAATTCGCGGGGGGAATACGAGCAGTACTTC	CASSNSRGEYEQYF
TRBV7-8	TRBJ2-3	TRBD2	NA	TGTGCCAGCAGCCGGCATACGGGGGGGGCGGATACGCAGTATTTT	CASSRHTGGADTQYF
TRBV29-1	TRBJ2-1	NA	NA	TGCAGCGTTGTCGTAGTAACCTCCTACAATGAGCAGTTCTTC	CSVVVVTSYNEQFF
TRBV10-3	TRBJ2-1	NA	NA	TGTGCCAGTGGGACGGCACAAGAGCAGTTCTTC	CASGTAQEQFF
TRBV4-1	TRBJ2-1	NA	NA	TGCGCCAGCAGCCAAGAGGGCAGGGCGGAGGAGCAGTTCTTC	CASSQEGRAEEQFF
TRBV28	TRBJ2-7	TRBD1	NA	TGTGCCAGCAGTTCCGGACAGGACTACGAGCAGTACTTC	CASSSGQDYEQYF
TRBV7-9	TRBJ1-6	TRBD1	NA	TGTGCCAGCAGCGGTCGGGACAGCAATTCACCCCTCCACTTT	CASSGRDSNSPLHF
TRBV5-1	TRBJ2-1	TRBD2	once	TGCGCCAGCAGCGGAGCGGGGGGGCAGTTCTTC	CASSGAGGQFF
TRBV27	TRBJ2-1	TRBD1	NA	TGTGCCAGCAGTTCCCGCGGGACAGGTTTGGCTTACAATGAGCAGTTCTTC	CASSSRGTGLAYNEQFF
TRBV5-4	TRBJ2-7	NA	NA	TGTGCCAGCAGCCCGAAGGCGGGTCGGTCCTACGAGCAGTACTTC	CASSPKAGRSYEQYF
TRBV2	TRBJ1-1	NA	NA	TGTGCCAGCACCAGGGACGGCCCTGAGGGGGAAGCTTTCTTT	CASTRDGPEGEAFF
TRBV15	TRBJ1-4	NA	NA	TGTGCCACCAGCAGAGATTGGTGGGGGCTTGATGAAAAACTGTTTTTT	CATSRDWWGLDEKLFF
TRBV29-1	TRBJ2-1	NA	NA	TGCAGCGGAGCAGGGGGGGCAAGGAATGAGCAGTTCTTC	CSGAGGARNEQFF
TRBV7-9	TRBJ1-1	NA	NA	TGTGCCAGCAGCTCTAGCTCGACTAGCCACACTGAAGCTTTCTTT	CASSSSSTSHTEAFF
TRBV25-1	TRBJ1-6	NA	NA	TGTGCCAGCTATGGGGAATGGGGGTCACCCCTCCACTTT	CASYGEWGSPLHF
TRBV27	TRBJ1-6	NA	NA	TGTGCCAGCACGTCCCTGAGCTCCTATAATTCACCCCTCCACTTT	CASTSLSSYNSPLHF
TRBV5-4	TRBJ2-3	NA	NA	TGTGCCAGCAGCCAGCCAGGGTCCGGGGTCACAGATACGCAGTATTTT	CASSQPGSGVTDTQYF
TRBV6-6	TRBJ1-1	NA	NA	TGTGCCAGCAGTTACGTTGACGGCCCGAACACTGAAGCTTTCTTT	CASSYVDGPNTEAFF
TRBV4-1	TRBJ1-1	NA	NA	TGCGCCAGCAGGGACGGTCTAAACACTGAAGCTTTCTTT	CASRDGLNTEAFF
TRBV27	TRBJ2-3	TRBD2	NA	TGTGCCAGCAGTAGTTCGAGCGGGGGGACGCAGGGTACGCAGTATTTT	CASSSSSGGTQGTQYF
TRBV7-3	TRBJ2-3	TRBD2	NA	TGTGCCAGCAGCGCCCATAGCGGGGGCCACACAGATACGCAGTATTTT	CASSAHSGGHTDTQYF
TRBV29-1	TRBJ2-7	NA	NA	TGCAGCGTTGACGGTGCCCACAACGAGCAGTACTTC	CSVDGAHNEQYF
TRBV9	TRBJ2-3	TRBD2	NA	TGTGCCAGCAGCGGCCTAAGGACTAGCGGGAGCCCAGATACGCAGTATTTT	CASSGLRTSGSPDTQYF
TRBV5-8	TRBJ2-1	TRBD1	NA	TGTGCCAGCAGCTTGCCACCACAGGGGCGGTCCTACAATGAGCAGTTCTTC	CASSLPPQGRSYNEQFF
TRBV18	TRBJ1-3	NA	NA	TGTGCCAGCTCACCACCGGGTTGGAACACCATATATTTT	CASSPPGWNTIYF
TRBV5-6	TRBJ1-2	TRBD1	few	TGTGCCAGCAGCCGTTGGAGGGACAGCTATGGCTACACCTTC	CASSRWRDSYGYTF
TRBV27	TRBJ2-7	NA	once	TGTGCCAGCAGTTTCGGTACAGGCCCCTACGAGCAGTACTTC	CASSFGTGPYEQYF
TRBV9	TRBJ2-2	TRBD2	NA	TGTGCCAGCAGCGTCGGAGGTAGCGGGAGGAACGGGGAGCTGTTTTTT	CASSVGGSGRNGELFF
TRBV5-4	TRBJ1-2	NA	NA	TGTGCCAGCAGCTTGATTAGCCTACCACAGGACGATGGCTACACCTTC	CASSLISLPQDDGYTF
TRBV5-1	TRBJ2-5	TRBD2	NA	TGCGCCAGTCGGGTGGGTAGCGGGAGCCCTCAAGAGACCCAGTACTTC	CASRVGSGSPQETQYF
TRBV29-1	TRBJ2-3	NA	once	TGCAGCCCGACCTTAGGGGATACGCAGTATTTT	CSPTLGDTQYF
TRBV7-9	TRBJ1-2	NA	NA	TGTGCCAGCAGCCACGCGGCAGTAAACTATGGCTACACCTTC	CASSHAAVNYGYTF
TRBV5-4	TRBJ2-2	TRBD1	NA	TGTGCCAGCAGCCGGACAGGGCGGAACACCGGGGAGCTGTTTTTT	CASSRTGRNTGELFF
TRBV18	TRBJ2-5	NA	few	TGTGCCAGCTCGGGTTCCGGTCTGGAGACCCAGTACTTC	CASSGSGLETQYF